Each of the 10 T cell receptor beta chains below was sequenced from the same sample in a study of cytomegalovirus exposure and HLA in healthy donors. PCR amplification relied on 60 Vbeta primers (plus 13 Jbeta primers). TCRdb's copy holds only in-frame clones and misses some; the assay was immunoSEQ multiplex PCR. The sample data list around 50,000 clones. Material for sequencing was PBMCs. The receptors were sampled from a woman aged 45 to 65 in good health and CMV-seropositive.

The rearrangement joins TRBV30 to TRBJ1-5; TRBD1 matches at 9 bases. The CDR3 spans 17 residues. Germline trimming cut 2 bases from V and 0 bases from J; bases unmatched to any gene: 8. The V gene's germline CDR1 is GTSNPN and CDR2 SVGIG (reference sequence). In DNA, the CDR3 is TGTGCCTGGAGTCCGGGACAGGGTGCTCATAGCAATCAGCCCCAGCATTTT. Translated, it gives CAWSPGQGAHSNQPQHF.

V gene TRBV7-9 combines with J gene TRBJ2-7; TRBD1 matches at 10 bases. Germline CDR1 is SEHNR and CDR2 is FQNEAQ (reference sequence). The CDR3 totals 17 residues. V was clipped by 4 bases and J by 3 bases; unmatched bases: 12. The CDR3, as DNA: TGTGCCAGCAGCTCAAGTCCCGGGACAGGGGTCAACTACGAGCAGTACTTC. Its translation: CASSSSPGTGVNYEQYF.

This rearrangement joins TRBV7-9 to TRBJ1-1, with 12 bases that match TRBD1. Germline lookup yields CDR1 SEHNR and CDR2 FQNEAQ (reference sequence). After removal of 4 bases from V and 1 base from J, the junction contained 1 base not matched to a gene. This CDR3 is 15 amino acids long. This CDR3 is CASSSGQGANTEAFF. The CDR3 DNA reads TGTGCCAGCAGCTCGGGACAGGGGGCGAACACTGAAGCTTTCTTT.

V is TRBV30 and J is TRBJ1-6; D is uncertain. V shed 0 bases and J shed 7 bases, with 10 bases lying between them. Germline V lookup: CDR1 GTSNPN, CDR2 SVGIG (reference sequence). The CDR3 is made up of 14 amino acids. CDR3 DNA: TGTGCCTGGAGTGTCGGAGTCTCAAATTCACCCCTCCACTTT. This sequence encodes CAWSVGVSNSPLHF.

This chain uses TRBV10-3 with TRBJ1-6, with D hard to call. There are 14 residues in the CDR3. CDR1 ENHRY and CDR2 SYGVKD come from the germline V gene. The V end lost 0 bases, the J end lost 7 bases, and 7 bases lay between the germline ends. CDR3 sequence: CAISESSGNSPLHF. DNA for the CDR3: TGTGCCATCAGTGAGTCGAGCGGGAATTCACCCCTCCACTTT.

The J gene is TRBJ2-5, the V gene TRBV5-1, with D uncertain. This CDR3 is 14 amino acids long. Germline V gene sequence: CDR1 SGHRS, CDR2 YFSETQ. The ends were cut back, 1 base at V and 1 base at J, with 8 bases in the middle. CDR3 amino acids: CASSLQVSQETQYF. DNA of the CDR3: TGCGCCAGCAGCTTGCAAGTCAGCCAAGAGACCCAGTACTTC.

This chain joins TRBV6-6 and TRBJ2-1; D is possibly TRBD2 (6 bases). The CDR3 runs to 12 residues. V was cut by 2 bases and J by 8 bases, with 7 bases left in between. CDR1 MNHNY and CDR2 SVGAGI come from the germline V gene (reference sequence). This CDR3 is CASSYQRDEQFF. The CDR3 nucleotides read TGTGCCAGCAGTTACCAGCGGGATGAGCAGTTCTTC.

This sequence joins TRBV30 and TRBJ2-7, with 7 bases aligning to TRBD1. This CDR3 region has 14 residues. After removal of 5 bases from V and 5 bases from J, the junction contained 12 bases not matched to a gene. Germline CDR1 reads GTSNPN; CDR2 reads SVGIG (reference sequence). The CDR3 sequence is CAWDRDSYSHEQYF. CDR3 nucleotide sequence: TGTGCCTGGGACCGGGACAGTTATTCCCACGAGCAGTACTTC.

This chain connects TRBV28 to TRBJ2-2; the match to TRBD2 covers 12 bases. CDR3 size: 15 residues. The V segment lost 3 bases and the J segment 6 bases; nucleotides outside the gene matches: 2. Germline CDR1 MDHEN, CDR2 SYDVKM. The CDR3 reads CASSFWTSGAGELFF. For the CDR3, the DNA is TGTGCCAGCAGTTTTTGGACTAGCGGGGCCGGGGAGCTGTTTTTT.

Concerning this clone: An end of the junction differs from the germline gene, which may be a read error. The V and J genes are TRBV28 and TRBJ2-3; no clear D gene. This CDR3 spans 14 amino acids. Germline-derived CDR1 and CDR2 are MDHEN and SYDVKM. The CDR3 nucleotides are TGTGCCAGCAGTTTAACCTCCTCCGGAGATAAGCAGTATTTT. Translation: CASSLTSSGDKQYF. The full variable domain, in which reference TRBV28 and TRBJ2-3 provide the parts outside the CDR3, is DVKVTQSSRYLVKRTGEKVFLECVQDMDHENMFWYRQDPGLGLRLIYFSYDVKMKEKGDIPEGYSVSREKKERFSLILESASTNQTSMYLCASSLTSSGDKQYFGPGTRLTVL.